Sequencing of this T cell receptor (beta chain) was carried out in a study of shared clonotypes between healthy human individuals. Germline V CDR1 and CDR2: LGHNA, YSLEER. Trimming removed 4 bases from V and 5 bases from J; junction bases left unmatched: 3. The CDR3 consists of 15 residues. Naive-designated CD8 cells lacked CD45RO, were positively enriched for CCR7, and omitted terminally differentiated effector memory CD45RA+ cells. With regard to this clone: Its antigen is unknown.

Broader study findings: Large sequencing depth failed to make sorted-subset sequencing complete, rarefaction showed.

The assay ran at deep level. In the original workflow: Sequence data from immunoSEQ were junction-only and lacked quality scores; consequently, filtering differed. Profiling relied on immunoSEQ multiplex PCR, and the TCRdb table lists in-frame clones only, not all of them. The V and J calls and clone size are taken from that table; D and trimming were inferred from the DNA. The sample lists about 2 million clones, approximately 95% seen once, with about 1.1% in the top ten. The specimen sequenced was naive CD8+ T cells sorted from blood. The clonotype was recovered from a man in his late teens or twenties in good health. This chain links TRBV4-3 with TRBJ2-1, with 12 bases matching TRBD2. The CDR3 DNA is TGCGCCAGCAGCCGACTAGCGGGAGCAAACAATGAGCAGTTCTTC. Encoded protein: CASSRLAGANNEQFF.